This TCR beta chain is from a study of shared clonotypes between healthy human individuals. Regarding the study as a whole: It was observed that 5% to 6% of naive CD4 clonotypes were shared across a few donors. What naive subsets generally showed was a larger estimated richness than memory subsets showed.

V lost 2 bases to trimming and J lost 0 bases, with 11 bases between them. CDR3 length: 16 residues. The germline gives CDR1 LNHDA, CDR2 SQIVND (reference sequence). Concerning this clone itself: As yet, its antigen is unknown.

Cells designated naive CD8 were CD45RO-negative and were positively selected for CCR7, with terminally differentiated effector memory CD45RA+ cells excluded. Participating donors were healthy, HIV-negative adults free of recent acute infections or vaccinations. Adult Caucasians living in Nashville, Tennessee made up all of the donors. Method: immunoSEQ multiplex PCR; TCRdb's copy keeps in-frame clones and lacks some. The table has about 2,200,000 clones, roughly 91% seen once. The V and J genes are TRBV19 and TRBJ2-4; D is possibly TRBD1 (5 bases). The origin of this receptor is a man between 18 and 29 years old in good health. Some clones in this sample may be carry-over from other donors' samples. The sample consisted of naive CD8+ T cells from PBMCs. In DNA form, the CDR3 reads TGTGCCAGTAGTATAACCAGGGTACTAGCCAAAAACATTCAGTACTTC. Translated, it gives CASSITRVLAKNIQYF.